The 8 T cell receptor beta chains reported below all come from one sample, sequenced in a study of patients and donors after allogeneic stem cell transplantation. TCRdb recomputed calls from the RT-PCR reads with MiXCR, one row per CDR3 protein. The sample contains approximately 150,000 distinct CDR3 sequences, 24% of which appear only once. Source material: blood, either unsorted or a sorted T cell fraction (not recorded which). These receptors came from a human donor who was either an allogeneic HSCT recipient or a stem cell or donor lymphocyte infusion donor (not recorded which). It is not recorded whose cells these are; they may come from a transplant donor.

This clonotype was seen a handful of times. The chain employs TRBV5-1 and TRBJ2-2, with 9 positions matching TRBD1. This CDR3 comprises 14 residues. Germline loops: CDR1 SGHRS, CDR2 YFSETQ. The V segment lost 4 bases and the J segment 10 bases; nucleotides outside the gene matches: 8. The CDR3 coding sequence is TGCGCCAGCAGCGGGGGACAGGGAGGACCGGAGCTGTTTTTT. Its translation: CASSGGQGGPELFF.

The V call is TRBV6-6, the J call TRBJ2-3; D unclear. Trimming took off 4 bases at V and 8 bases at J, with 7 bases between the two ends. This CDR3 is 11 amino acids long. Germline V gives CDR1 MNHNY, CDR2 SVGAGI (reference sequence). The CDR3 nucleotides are TGTGCCAGCAGTTCCCCACGTACGCAGTATTTT. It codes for CASSSPRTQYF.

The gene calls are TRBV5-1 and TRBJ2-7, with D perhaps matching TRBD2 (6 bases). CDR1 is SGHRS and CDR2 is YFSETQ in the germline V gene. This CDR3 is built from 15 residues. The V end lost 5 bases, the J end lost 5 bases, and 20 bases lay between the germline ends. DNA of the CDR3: TGCGCCAGCAGATTAAGCCCCGGGGGACGGGACGAGCAGTACTTC. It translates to CASRLSPGGRDEQYF.

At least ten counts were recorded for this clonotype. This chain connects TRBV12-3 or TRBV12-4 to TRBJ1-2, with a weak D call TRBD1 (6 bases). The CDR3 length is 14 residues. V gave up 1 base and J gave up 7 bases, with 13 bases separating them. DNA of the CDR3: TGTGCCAGCAGTTTAGACGGGGGCGGGAGTGGCTACACCTTC. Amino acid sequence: CASSLDGGGSGYTF.

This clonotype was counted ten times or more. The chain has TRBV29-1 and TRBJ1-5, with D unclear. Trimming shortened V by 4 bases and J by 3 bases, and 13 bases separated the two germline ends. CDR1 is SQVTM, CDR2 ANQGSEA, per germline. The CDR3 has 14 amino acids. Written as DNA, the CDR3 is TGCAGCGTTGTTTCGGGGAAGACCAATCAGCCCCAGCATTTT. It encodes CSVVSGKTNQPQHF.

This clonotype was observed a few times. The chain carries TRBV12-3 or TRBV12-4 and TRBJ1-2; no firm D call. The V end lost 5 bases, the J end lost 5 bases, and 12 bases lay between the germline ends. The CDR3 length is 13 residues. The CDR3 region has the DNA TGTGCCAGCAGTCCAAGCCCTGGGTATGGCTACACCTTC. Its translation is CASSPSPGYGYTF.

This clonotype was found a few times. The chain's CDR3 is CASSEDRGRQTQYF. In nucleotides, the CDR3 is TGTGCCAGCAGCGAGGACAGGGGAAGACAGACCCAGTACTTC. This chain connects TRBV9 to TRBJ2-5, with 9 positions matching TRBD1. The CDR3 has 14 amino acids. CDR1 is SGDLS and CDR2 is YYNGEE in the germline V gene. J lost 6 bases, V lost 3 bases, and 6 bases had no gene match.

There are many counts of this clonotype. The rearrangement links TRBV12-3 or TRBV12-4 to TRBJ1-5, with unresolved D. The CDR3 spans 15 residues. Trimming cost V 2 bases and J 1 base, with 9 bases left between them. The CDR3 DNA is TGTGCCAGCAGTTTATTTTCAGGCAGCAATCAGCCCCAGCATTTT. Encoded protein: CASSLFSGSNQPQHF.